These 22 T cell receptor beta chains share one sample of origin, sequenced in a study of cytomegalovirus exposure and HLA in healthy donors (dated by TCRdb to between 2016 and 2019). The library was produced with the immunoSEQ multiplex PCR assay. For the multiplex PCR, a mixture combining 60 forward primers for TCR Vbeta segments and 13 reverse primers for TCR Jbeta segments was used. The table comes from immuneACCESS by way of TCRdb, which keeps in-frame sequences with V and J called. Part of the clones is missing from these tables; in studies checked, under half for an unresolved V gene and the rest for unknown reasons. The sample includes under 100,000 clones, with about 73% observed a single time. The ten largest clones capture around 15% of the sample. The sample comprised PBMCs. The receptors were sampled from a woman in her 50s in good health and CMV-seropositive.

V is TRBV7-2 and J is TRBJ1-2; 8 positions match TRBD1. The V and J ends lost 5 bases and 5 bases, in that order; junction bases with no gene match: 7. Germline values: CDR1 SGHTA, CDR2 FQGNSA. This CDR3 is 14 amino acids long. Here the CDR3 DNA reads TGTGCCAGCAGCACAGGGGGGGGCGGGTATGGCTACACCTTC. It yields the protein CASSTGGGGYGYTF.

The gene calls are TRBV6-1 and TRBJ2-5; the D gene is possibly TRBD2 (6 bases). The tail of the sequence fits TRBJ2-7 better, so the J call may be wrong. There are 17 residues in the CDR3. Per the germline V gene, CDR1 is MNHNS and CDR2 is SASEGT. CDR3 DNA sequence: TGTGCCAGCAGTGGCCTCATACTAGCACCCATGAGCTACGAGCAGTACTTC. This codes for CASSGLILAPMSYEQYF.

This chain links TRBV4-2 with TRBJ2-7, with D uncertain. The V end lost 2 bases, the J end lost 4 bases, and 15 bases lay between the germline ends. The CDR3 runs to 15 residues. The V gene's germline CDR1 is LGHNA and CDR2 YNFKEQ. CDR3 in amino acids: CASSQPTVTPYEQYF. The CDR3 nucleotides are TGTGCCAGCAGCCAACCAACAGTGACCCCTTACGAGCAGTACTTC.

The chain is built from TRBV10-1 and TRBJ2-2, with 7 nucleotides matching TRBD1. V was pared by 2 bases and J by 6 bases, with 0 bases of the junction left unmatched. Germline CDR1 and CDR2: WNHNN and SYGVQD (reference sequence). The CDR3 extends over 13 amino acids. The DNA for the CDR3 is TGCGCCAGCAGTGAGCAGGGGGCCGGGGAGCTGTTTTTT. Protein product: CASSEQGAGELFF.

Only a few counts were recorded for this clone. The J gene is TRBJ2-7, the V gene TRBV28; 8 bases align to TRBD2. Germline lookup yields CDR1 MDHEN and CDR2 SYDVKM. There are 13 residues in the CDR3. V was pared by 3 bases and J by 6 bases, with 4 bases of the junction left unmatched. CDR3 in amino acids: CASSFTSGAEQYF. The DNA for the CDR3 is TGTGCCAGCAGTTTTACTAGCGGTGCCGAGCAGTACTTC.

The chain is built from TRBV5-8 and TRBJ2-1, with D possibly being TRBD2 (5 bases). Germline V lookup: CDR1 SGHTS, CDR2 YDEGEE. CDR3 length: 17 amino acids. The V end lost 1 base, the J end lost 0 bases, and 14 bases lay between the germline ends. In DNA, the CDR3 is TGTGCCAGCAGCTTGAGGTTTGGACTCAACTCCTACAATGAGCAGTTCTTC. The encoded protein is CASSLRFGLNSYNEQFF. The full variable domain, rest sourced from reference TRBV5-8 and TRBJ2-1, is EAGVTQSPTHLIKTRGQQATLRCSPISGHTSVYWYQQALGLGLQFLLWYDEGEERNRGNFPPRFSGRQFPNYSSELNVNALELEDSALYLCASSLRFGLNSYNEQFFGPGTRLTVL.

This clone was seen more than once but under ten times. The chain recombines TRBV30 with TRBJ2-2, with D tentatively TRBD2 (5 bases). Per the germline V gene, CDR1 is GTSNPN and CDR2 is SVGIG (reference sequence). There are 13 residues in the CDR3. With 2 bases removed from V and 7 bases from J, the gap between germline ends came to 11 bases. The CDR3 loop is CAWSLGSFGELFF. DNA of the CDR3: TGTGCCTGGAGTTTAGGGAGTTTCGGGGAGCTGTTTTTT.

V and J are TRBV9 and TRBJ1-2; TRBD1 matches at 9 bases. CDR1 is SGDLS and CDR2 is YYNGEE in the germline V gene. The CDR3 sequence is 20 residues long. Trimming cost V 1 base and J 2 bases; bases outside gene matches: 18. CDR3 in DNA: TGTGCCAGCAGCGTATCCCTTCCGAGTGGGTTACAGGGGGCCAACTATGGCTACACCTTC. Amino acid sequence: CASSVSLPSGLQGANYGYTF. Together with reference TRBV9 and TRBJ1-2, the CDR3 gives the full variable domain: DSGVTQTPKHLITATGQRVTLRCSPRSGDLSVYWYQQSLDQGLQFLIQYYNGEERAKGNILERFSAQQFPDLHSELNLSSLELGDSALYFCASSVSLPSGLQGANYGYTFGSGTRLTVV.

The rearrangement joins TRBV9 to TRBJ2-5; D perhaps matches TRBD1 (8 bases). This CDR3 region has 16 residues. Germline loops: CDR1 SGDLS, CDR2 YYNGEE. Deletions cut 1 base from V and 2 bases from J, with 15 bases between. The chain's CDR3 is CASSVNTGGGQETQYF. The CDR3 DNA follows: TGTGCCAGCAGCGTAAACACAGGGGGAGGGCAAGAGACCCAGTACTTC.

This chain joins TRBV4-1 and TRBJ2-7; 13 positions agree with TRBD2. The CDR3 covers 16 residues. J gave up 3 bases and V 4 bases, and 6 bases lay outside the gene matches. Germline values: CDR1 MGHRA, CDR2 YSYEKL. The CDR3 spells CASSLSGTSGIYEQYF. CDR3 coding DNA: TGCGCCAGCAGCCTGTCCGGGACTAGCGGGATCTACGAGCAGTACTTC.

The rearrangement uses TRBV2 and TRBJ2-1; 7 bases are a match to TRBD1. Germline assignment: CDR1 SNHLY and CDR2 FYNNEI. V was clipped by 6 bases and J by 8 bases; unmatched bases: 19. CDR3 length equals 17 residues. The CDR3 spells CASSPVGQAFASDEQFF. The DNA for the CDR3 is TGTGCCAGCAGCCCCGTAGGACAGGCCTTCGCGTCTGATGAGCAGTTCTTC.

CDR3 sequence reads: CATSSPGTVGNEQFF. CDR3 sequence (DNA): TGTGCCACCAGCTCTCCTGGGACAGTAGGAAATGAGCAGTTCTTC. The chain carries TRBV15 and TRBJ2-1, with 7 bases that match TRBD1. Trimming took 5 bases from V and 7 from J; bases not matched to a gene: 11. The CDR3 is 15 amino acids. Per the germline V gene, CDR1 is LNHNV and CDR2 is YYDKDF (reference sequence).

This clone was observed a few times. The chain combines TRBV4-1 with TRBJ2-7; 9 nucleotides line up with TRBD2. CDR1 is MGHRA, CDR2 YSYEKL, per germline. The CDR3 consists of 16 residues. V shed 2 bases, J shed 0 bases, and the junction held 5 bases outside the gene matches. CDR3 bases: TGCGCCAGCAGCCAACGGACTAGCGTCAGCTCCTACGAGCAGTACTTC. Translated, it gives CASSQRTSVSSYEQYF.

V gene TRBV5-8 combines with J gene TRBJ2-3; D perhaps matches TRBD2 (5 bases). In germline, CDR1 is SGHTS, CDR2 YDEGEE. This CDR3 comprises 15 residues. Between the trimmed V and J ends, which lost 0 bases and 4 bases, there was a span of 12 bases. The CDR3 here is CASSLEGVVADTQYF. The CDR3 DNA reads TGTGCCAGCAGCTTGGAGGGAGTTGTTGCAGATACGCAGTATTTT. The whole variable domain, filled in from reference TRBV5-8 and TRBJ2-3, reads EAGVTQSPTHLIKTRGQQATLRCSPISGHTSVYWYQQALGLGLQFLLWYDEGEERNRGNFPPRFSGRQFPNYSSELNVNALELEDSALYLCASSLEGVVADTQYFGPGTRLTVL.

The V gene is TRBV28, the J gene TRBJ1-4; TRBD1 matches at 7 bases. The CDR3 runs 14 residues. The germline V gene encodes CDR1 MDHEN and CDR2 SYDVKM. J gave up 5 bases and V 5 bases, and 5 bases lay outside the gene matches. The CDR3 here is CASSPGQLNEKLFF. CDR3 nucleotide sequence: TGTGCCAGCAGTCCGGGACAGCTCAATGAAAAACTGTTTTTT.

The CDR3 DNA is TGCAGCGTCGTCGAGTCCCAAGAGACCCAGTACTTC. Encoded protein: CSVVESQETQYF. V and J are TRBV29-1 and TRBJ2-5; D unresolved. Trimming cost V 6 bases and J 1 base, with 9 bases left between them. Germline V CDR1 and CDR2: SQVTM, ANQGSEA. This CDR3 spans 12 amino acids. The whole variable domain, filled in from reference TRBV29-1 and TRBJ2-5, reads SAVISQKPSRDICQRGTSLTIQCQVDSQVTMMFWYRQQPGQSLTLIATANQGSEATYESGFVIDKFPISRPNLTFSTLTVSNMSPEDSSIYLCSVVESQETQYFGPGTRLLVL.

This clone appeared a few times. The chain has TRBV9 and TRBJ1-1; no clear D gene. This CDR3 has 14 residues. Trimming left V 3 bases short and J 3 bases short, with 12 bases between. Germline values: CDR1 SGDLS, CDR2 YYNGEE. In nucleotides, the CDR3 is TGTGCCAGCAGCGCCCACCTGTCAGACACTGAAGCTTTCTTT. Amino acid sequence: CASSAHLSDTEAFF.

The table lists this clone with a count of one. The rearrangement links TRBV28 to TRBJ2-7; D unresolved. CDR3 length: 12 amino acids. Trimming removed 2 bases from V and 5 bases from J, with 7 bases in between. CDR1 MDHEN and CDR2 SYDVKM come from the germline V gene. CDR3 sequence (DNA): TGTGCCAGCAGTTTAGACAAGGACGAGCAGTACTTC. It yields the protein CASSLDKDEQYF. The full variable domain, completed using reference TRBV28 and TRBJ2-7, is DVKVTQSSRYLVKRTGEKVFLECVQDMDHENMFWYRQDPGLGLRLIYFSYDVKMKEKGDIPEGYSVSREKKERFSLILESASTNQTSMYLCASSLDKDEQYFGPGTRLTVT.

The CDR3 nucleotides read TGTGCCAGCAGTTGGAGGCTACCTTACAATGAGCAGTTCTTC. Its protein product is CASSWRLPYNEQFF. The chain uses TRBV6-5 and TRBJ2-1; D perhaps matches TRBD2 (5 bases). The CDR3 contains 14 residues. The V and J ends lost 4 bases and 4 bases respectively, with 11 bases between them. Per the germline V gene, CDR1 is MNHEY and CDR2 is SVGAGI.

The J gene is TRBJ2-1, the V gene TRBV12-5, with 12 bases aligning to TRBD1. Trimming cost V 1 base and J 7 bases; bases outside gene matches: 11. The CDR3 runs to 18 residues. From germline, CDR1 is LGHNT and CDR2 FRNRAP. CDR3 DNA: TGTGCTAGTGGTTTGGAACTCGGTTGGGACAGGGGGCTGAATGAGCAGTTCTTC. Translation: CASGLELGWDRGLNEQFF.

This clone has only a few counts. Other DNA sequences in the same sample also yield this CDR3. The chain is built from TRBV2 and TRBJ2-7; D gene uncertain. The V end was cut by 2 bases, the J end by 7 bases, with 15 bases between. The germline V gene has CDR1 SNHLY and CDR2 FYNNEI. This CDR3 is 14 amino acids long. CDR3 region: CASSESYPIHEQYF. The CDR3 DNA reads as TGTGCCAGCAGTGAAAGCTATCCGATCCATGAGCAGTACTTC.

This chain uses TRBV27 with TRBJ2-7; 7 nucleotides match TRBD1. The germline V gene has CDR1 MNHEY and CDR2 SMNVEV (reference sequence). With 5 bases clipped from V and 4 bases from J, the junction kept 11 bases outside the gene matches. The CDR3 sequence is 15 residues long. The CDR3 here is CASSRRPGQKYEQYF. CDR3 in DNA: TGTGCCAGCAGTCGTAGACCGGGACAGAAGTACGAGCAGTACTTC.